The 6 T cell receptor beta chains given below trace back to one sample, sequenced in a study of cytomegalovirus exposure and HLA in healthy donors (dated by TCRdb to about 2017). The library was obtained by the immunoSEQ multiplex PCR assay. For the multiplex PCR, a mixture combining 60 forward primers for TCR Vbeta segments and 13 reverse primers for TCR Jbeta segments was used. TCRdb provides this immuneACCESS table in a form limited to in-frame rearrangements. Some clones are lacking; in checked studies, under half of them reflect an unresolved V gene, and why the rest are absent is not known. Here the sample has about 200,000 clones; 60% to 80% occur a single time. Over 1.5% of the sample comes from the top ten. Source material: PBMCs. The receptors come from a male donor in good health and CMV-seronegative.

This clone was detected once. This sequence joins TRBV5-6 and TRBJ2-3; TRBD2 matches 10 bases. The CDR3 runs 15 residues. CDR1 is SGHDT and CDR2 is YYEEEE in the germline V gene. The junction had 4 bases not matched to a gene; V was cut back by 2 bases and J by 4 bases. The CDR3 is CASSFGLAVADTQYF. The CDR3 nucleotides are TGTGCCAGCAGCTTTGGACTAGCGGTAGCAGATACGCAGTATTTT.

This clone occurred once. The chain couples TRBV6-6 to TRBJ2-7, with D uncertain. V was pared by 6 bases and J by 0 bases, with 6 bases between. The germline gives CDR1 MNHNY, CDR2 SVGAGI (reference sequence). The CDR3 covers 12 residues. CDR3 amino acids: CASSPNSYEQYF. CDR3 nucleotide sequence: TGTGCCAGCAGCCCTAACTCCTACGAGCAGTACTTC.

The CDR3: CASRTVSFMNTEAFF. As DNA, the CDR3 is TGTGCCAGTAGGACAGTATCCTTCATGAACACTGAAGCTTTCTTT. The V gene is TRBV6-1, the J gene TRBJ1-1, with D possibly matching TRBD1 (6 bases). V was pared by 9 bases and J by 0 bases, with 17 bases between. The CDR3 is 15 residues long. CDR1 and CDR2 (germline): MNHNS, SASEGT.

This chain connects TRBV4-2 to TRBJ2-7, with a possible D match to TRBD2 (6 bases). The CDR3 runs to 16 residues. Germline V lookup: CDR1 LGHNA, CDR2 YNFKEQ. Deletions cut 0 bases from V and 0 bases from J, with 12 bases between. The CDR3 is CASSQDPAGLSYEQYF. In DNA, the CDR3 is TGTGCCAGCAGCCAAGATCCAGCGGGCCTCTCCTACGAGCAGTACTTC.

The V and J genes are TRBV5-3 and TRBJ2-2; D not certain. TRBV5-3 is an ORF; its function is uncertain. The V and J ends lost 0 bases and 5 bases respectively, with 5 bases between them. The CDR3 spans 13 residues. DNA of the CDR3: TGTGCCAGAAGCTTGGACAGAACCGGGGAGCTGTTTTTT. Amino acid sequence: CARSLDRTGELFF.

The V and J genes are TRBV4-1 and TRBJ2-7; D is possibly TRBD1 (6 bases). The CDR3 runs 15 residues. V was trimmed by 1 base and J by 5 bases, leaving 15 bases between them. Germline V gene sequence: CDR1 MGHRA, CDR2 YSYEKL. The CDR3 DNA is TGCGCCAGCAGCCAAGTGCTACAGGGTAACAACGAGCAGTACTTC. It yields the protein CASSQVLQGNNEQYF.